One sample yielded the 30 T cell receptor beta chains listed below, sequenced in a study of T cells in localized non-small cell lung cancer. TCRdb's table, derived via immunoSEQ multiplex PCR, lists solely in-frame clones and lacks some. The repertoire holds about 31,000 clones, around 94% seen once, with 0.73% in the top ten. The specimen comprised peripheral blood, sampled before any cancer treatment. The origin of the receptors is a woman aged 35-75 years with stage I lung adenocarcinoma.

This chain uses TRBV18 with TRBJ2-1; TRBD1 matches at 8 bases. The J segment lost 6 bases and the V segment lost 8 bases, leaving 18 bases of the junction unmatched. There are 17 residues in the CDR3. CDR1 is KGHSH and CDR2 is LQKENI in the germline V gene. The chain's CDR3 is CASHIGFGGQGINEQFF. CDR3 coding DNA: TGTGCCAGCCATATAGGGTTTGGAGGACAGGGTATCAATGAGCAGTTCTTC.

V usage is TRBV5-1 and J usage is TRBJ1-1; D not resolved. The V end lost 2 bases, the J end lost 1 base, and 9 bases lay between the germline ends. CDR3 length: 14 amino acids. Germline V gene lookup returns CDR1 SGHRS and CDR2 YFSETQ. The CDR3 region has the DNA TGCGCCAGCAGCTTAAATCGACGGAACACTGAAGCTTTCTTT. It encodes CASSLNRRNTEAFF.

This clone turned up a few times. The rearrangement uses TRBV7-9 and TRBJ2-7; D remains unclear. V lost 4 bases, J lost 1 base, and 14 bases lay in between. The CDR3 consists of 15 residues. The germline CDR1 and CDR2 sequences are SEHNR and FQNEAQ (reference sequence). The CDR3 region is CASSSRAAGSYEQYF. The DNA of the CDR3 is TGTGCCAGCAGCTCCCGGGCGGCCGGATCCTACGAGCAGTACTTC. Full variable domain (rest looked up from reference TRBV7-9 and TRBJ2-7): DTGVSQNPRHKITKRGQNVTFRCDPISEHNRLYWYRQTLGQGPEFLTYFQNEAQLEKSRLLSDRFSAERPKGSFSTLEIQRTEQGDSAMYLCASSSRAAGSYEQYFGPGTRLTVT.

The chain links TRBV4-1 to TRBJ1-4; D unresolved. The CDR3 has 15 residues. Deletions cut 3 bases from V and 4 bases from J, with 12 bases between. The germline gives CDR1 MGHRA, CDR2 YSYEKL. The CDR3 loop is CASSQDGPVNEKLFF. CDR3 bases: TGCGCCAGCAGCCAGGACGGCCCCGTTAATGAAAAACTGTTTTTT.

The rearrangement joins TRBV10-3 to TRBJ2-7; 8 nucleotides line up with TRBD1. CDR1 and CDR2 from the germline V gene are ENHRY and SYGVKD. The CDR3 has 14 residues. J was trimmed by 2 bases and V by 2 bases; bases with no gene match: 2. The CDR3 here is CAISEDRGAYEQYF. CDR3 DNA: TGTGCCATCAGTGAGGACAGGGGAGCCTACGAGCAGTACTTC.

CDR3 bases: TGTGCCAGCAGTCTACCCGGAACGCCCCAGCATTTT. This sequence encodes CASSLPGTPQHF. The chain joins TRBV28 to TRBJ1-5; D gene uncertain. The CDR3 covers 12 residues. V was shortened by 5 bases and J by 9 bases, with 11 bases between the two germline ends. In germline, CDR1 is MDHEN, CDR2 SYDVKM.

The V call is TRBV11-2, the J call TRBJ2-3; 11 nucleotides line up with TRBD2. The CDR3 length is 17 residues. Germline V lookup: CDR1 SGHAT, CDR2 FQNNGV. V was clipped by 5 bases and J by 5 bases; unmatched bases: 12. CDR3 in amino acids: CASSPQIAGGRGDTQYF. For the CDR3, the DNA is TGTGCCAGCAGCCCCCAAATAGCGGGGGGGAGGGGAGATACGCAGTATTTT.

J is TRBJ1-6 and V is TRBV28, with D perhaps matching TRBD1 (5 bases). This CDR3 is built from 14 residues. Trimming took off 2 bases at V and 9 bases at J, with 11 bases between the two ends. In germline, CDR1 is MDHEN, CDR2 SYDVKM. In DNA form, the CDR3 reads TGTGCCAGCAGTTTAATCAGGGTCCGTTCACCCCTCCACTTT. Its protein product is CASSLIRVRSPLHF.

The gene calls are TRBV5-4 and TRBJ1-2; D remains ambiguous. Looked up from germline, CDR1 is SGHNT and CDR2 is YYREEE (reference sequence). The CDR3 is 14 residues long. V lost 0 bases and J lost 2, with 8 bases in between. CDR3 DNA: TGTGCCAGCAGCTTGGCCGCACGAAACTATGGCTACACCTTC. This translates into CASSLAARNYGYTF.

The chain employs TRBV7-2 and TRBJ2-1, with 7 bases identical to TRBD1. Germline V gene data show CDR1 as SGHTA and CDR2 as FQGNSA. The CDR3 runs 14 residues. Trimming removed 4 bases from V and 9 bases from J; junction bases left unmatched: 9. The CDR3 region has the DNA TGTGCCAGCAGCTCCGAGCGAGGGGGCGGTGAGCAGTTCTTC. Amino acids: CASSSERGGGEQFF.

This chain's CDR3 is CASSFQGVLNEQFF. Here the CDR3 DNA reads TGTGCCAGCAGCTTCCAGGGAGTCCTCAATGAGCAGTTCTTC. The chain carries TRBV11-2 and TRBJ2-1; D assignment may be TRBD1 or TRBD2 (5 bases each). V was cut by 3 bases and J by 6 bases, with 12 bases left in between. This CDR3 contains 14 residues. The germline V gene encodes CDR1 SGHAT and CDR2 FQNNGV.

The J gene is TRBJ1-5, the V gene TRBV7-9; the match to TRBD1 covers 10 bases. CDR1 and CDR2 (germline): SEHNR, FQNEAQ (reference sequence). This CDR3 region has 14 residues. Trimming cost V 3 bases and J 4 bases; bases outside gene matches: 0. The CDR3 sequence: CASSLGQGNQPQHF. Here the CDR3 DNA reads TGTGCCAGCAGCTTGGGACAGGGGAATCAGCCCCAGCATTTT.

This chain uses TRBV2 with TRBJ1-5, with TRBD1 as a possible D gene (5 bases). This CDR3 has 14 residues. V shed 4 bases and J shed 5 bases, with 12 bases lying between them. Germline loops: CDR1 SNHLY, CDR2 FYNNEI. The CDR3 DNA reads as TGTGCCAGCAGTGTCCGGCCCAGGGATCAGCCCCAGCATTTT. This encodes CASSVRPRDQPQHF.

The chain links TRBV7-2 to TRBJ1-5; TRBD1 is a possible D gene (5 bases). V lost 4 bases and J 7 bases, leaving 8 bases between the germline ends. Germline CDR1 and CDR2: SGHTA and FQGNSA. The CDR3 covers 12 residues. The CDR3 DNA sequence: TGTGCCAGCAGCTCCACAGGACAGCCCCAGCATTTT. Protein sequence: CASSSTGQPQHF.

The chain combines TRBV11-3 with TRBJ2-4, with TRBD2 identical over 7 bases. Trimming at V came to 5 bases and at J to 7 bases, leaving 8 bases not matched to a gene. The CDR3 is 14 residues long. The germline V gene encodes CDR1 SGHNT and CDR2 YENEEA. CDR3 sequence (DNA): TGTGCCAGCAGCCGGGGGGAGGGGTGGAACATTCAGTACTTC. Translation gives CASSRGEGWNIQYF.

The V gene is TRBV7-2, the J gene TRBJ1-2; TRBD1 matches at 8 bases. The CDR3 length is 18 residues. CDR1 SGHTA and CDR2 FQGNSA come from the germline V gene. The J segment lost 4 bases and the V segment lost 5 bases, leaving 18 bases of the junction unmatched. DNA for the CDR3: TGTGCCAGCAGCCCGTCAGGCGGCAGGGGGCGAGTGAGCTATGGCTACACCTTC. This gives the protein CASSPSGGRGRVSYGYTF. The entire variable domain, with the rest obtained from reference TRBV7-2 and TRBJ1-2, is as follows: GAGVSQSPSNKVTEKGKDVELRCDPISGHTALYWYRQSLGQGLEFLIYFQGNSAPDKSGLPSDRFSAERTGGSVSTLTIQRTQQEDSAVYLCASSPSGGRGRVSYGYTFGSGTRLTVV.

V and J are TRBV7-9 and TRBJ2-1; TRBD2 matches at 11 bases. In germline, CDR1 is SEHNR, CDR2 FQNEAQ (reference sequence). The CDR3 has 17 residues. V dropped 3 bases and J dropped 1; count of bases not matched to a gene: 5. CDR3 region: CASSFAASGRSYNEQFF. The DNA for the CDR3 is TGTGCCAGCAGCTTCGCGGCTAGCGGGAGGTCCTACAATGAGCAGTTCTTC.

CDR3 protein: CASSSLKRGTSTDTQYF. The CDR3 nucleotides read TGTGCCAGCAGCTCCCTTAAGCGGGGGACTAGCACAGATACGCAGTATTTT. The gene calls are TRBV11-2 and TRBJ2-3; TRBD2 aligns across 8 bases. V lost 4 bases to trimming and J lost 0 bases; unmatched junction nucleotides: 9. The germline V gene has CDR1 SGHAT and CDR2 FQNNGV. The CDR3 consists of 17 residues.

CDR3 bases: TGTGCCAGTAGTTCTGGACAGGGATCCTCCTACGAGCAGTACTTC. Translating it yields CASSSGQGSSYEQYF. The chain carries TRBV19 and TRBJ2-7; 8 positions agree with TRBD1. With V trimmed by 5 bases and J by 0 bases, 6 bases remained unmatched. Germline V CDR1 and CDR2: LNHDA, SQIVND (reference sequence). This CDR3 comprises 15 residues. The full variable domain, its missing parts supplied by reference TRBV19 and TRBJ2-7, is DGGITQSPKYLFRKEGQNVTLSCEQNLNHDAMYWYRQDPGQGLRLIYYSQIVNDFQKGDIAEGYSVSREKKESFPLTVTSAQKNPTAFYLCASSSGQGSSYEQYFGPGTRLTVT.

The J gene is TRBJ2-1, the V gene TRBV18; D perhaps matches TRBD1 (6 bases). The CDR3 contains 17 residues. The germline gives CDR1 KGHSH, CDR2 LQKENI. Trimming left V 6 bases short and J 0 bases short, with 18 bases between. The CDR3 region has the DNA TGTGCCAGCTCGACCAGGGGAGTAGCGCTCTCCTACAATGAGCAGTTCTTC. This gives the protein CASSTRGVALSYNEQFF.

The rearrangement uses TRBV5-5 and TRBJ1-4; the D gene is possibly TRBD1 (5 bases). The CDR3 is 14 amino acids. The germline V gene has CDR1 SGHKS and CDR2 YYEKEE (reference sequence). Trimming removed 7 bases at V and 8 bases at J, with 18 bases between. The CDR3 region has the DNA TGTGCCAGCTTACCCACCGGGGGTAACGAAAAACTGTTTTTT. This sequence encodes CASLPTGGNEKLFF.

The rearrangement uses TRBV28 and TRBJ2-6, with a possible D match to TRBD2 (5 bases). Germline V gene sequence: CDR1 MDHEN, CDR2 SYDVKM. Deletions cut 6 bases from V and 1 base from J, with 13 bases between. This CDR3 is built from 16 residues. The CDR3 reads CASRRTGESGANVLTF. DNA of the CDR3: TGTGCCAGCAGGAGGACTGGGGAATCTGGGGCCAACGTCCTGACTTTC.

This chain uses TRBV9 with TRBJ1-1; D is undetermined. The germline gives CDR1 SGDLS, CDR2 YYNGEE. This CDR3 has 14 amino acids. Trimming took off 0 bases at V and 1 base at J, with 7 bases between the two ends. CDR3 DNA sequence: TGTGCCAGCAGCGTAGTACCGGGGAACACTGAAGCTTTCTTT. This sequence encodes CASSVVPGNTEAFF.

This clone appeared a single time. The V call is TRBV2, the J call TRBJ1-5; D gene unclear. The CDR3 runs to 14 residues. Germline V gene lookup returns CDR1 SNHLY and CDR2 FYNNEI. V was cut by 1 base and J by 4 bases, with 8 bases left in between. This CDR3 is CASSEGRENQPQHF. CDR3 DNA sequence: TGTGCCAGCAGTGAAGGGAGGGAGAATCAGCCCCAGCATTTT.

The chain is built from TRBV2 and TRBJ1-2, with TRBD1 identical over 7 bases. The CDR3 has 14 residues. Trimming at V came to 4 bases and at J to 2 bases, leaving 4 bases not matched to a gene. Germline CDR1 is SNHLY and CDR2 is FYNNEI. The CDR3 region has the DNA TGTGCCAGCAGTGGACAGGGTGGGAACTATGGCTACACCTTC. This sequence encodes CASSGQGGNYGYTF.

V and J are TRBV4-2 and TRBJ2-1; no definite D call. The germline V gene has CDR1 LGHNA and CDR2 YNFKEQ. V lost 1 base and J lost 0, with 7 bases in between. CDR3 length equals 15 residues. The CDR3 nucleotides read TGTGCCAGCAGCCAAGGAGCTGCCTCCTACAATGAGCAGTTCTTC. The encoded protein is CASSQGAASYNEQFF.

The V and J genes are TRBV7-3 and TRBJ1-1; weak D call: TRBD1 (5 bases). Germline CDR1 is SGHTA and CDR2 is FQGTGA. V dropped 5 bases and J dropped 2 bases, with 9 bases sitting between them. The CDR3 is made up of 13 amino acids. DNA for the CDR3: TGTGCCAGCAGCCCAGGGTCAAACACTGAAGCTTTCTTT. This gives the protein CASSPGSNTEAFF.

The chain joins TRBV4-3 to TRBJ1-2; no definite D call. Trimming left V 1 base short and J 0 bases short, with 6 bases between. Germline V gives CDR1 LGHNA, CDR2 YSLEER. The length of the CDR3 is 14 residues. CDR3 coding DNA: TGCGCCAGCAGCCAAGCCCAGGCTAACTATGGCTACACCTTC. This encodes CASSQAQANYGYTF.

The chain recombines TRBV4-1 with TRBJ1-2, with a tentative D call TRBD1 (5 bases). Trimming took off 1 base at V and 8 bases at J, with 14 bases between the two ends. The CDR3 spans 14 residues. From germline, CDR1 is MGHRA and CDR2 YSYEKL. The CDR3: CASSQVGAGRGYTF. The CDR3 DNA follows: TGCGCCAGCAGCCAAGTGGGAGCAGGGAGAGGCTACACCTTC.

The chain employs TRBV4-1 and TRBJ2-3, with 11 bases aligning to TRBD2. The junction had 11 bases not matched to a gene; V was cut back by 4 bases and J by 5 bases. This CDR3 is built from 17 residues. Germline values: CDR1 MGHRA, CDR2 YSYEKL. The CDR3 protein is CASSPDQTSGRGDTQYF. CDR3 DNA: TGCGCCAGCAGCCCTGACCAAACTAGCGGGAGAGGAGATACGCAGTATTTT.